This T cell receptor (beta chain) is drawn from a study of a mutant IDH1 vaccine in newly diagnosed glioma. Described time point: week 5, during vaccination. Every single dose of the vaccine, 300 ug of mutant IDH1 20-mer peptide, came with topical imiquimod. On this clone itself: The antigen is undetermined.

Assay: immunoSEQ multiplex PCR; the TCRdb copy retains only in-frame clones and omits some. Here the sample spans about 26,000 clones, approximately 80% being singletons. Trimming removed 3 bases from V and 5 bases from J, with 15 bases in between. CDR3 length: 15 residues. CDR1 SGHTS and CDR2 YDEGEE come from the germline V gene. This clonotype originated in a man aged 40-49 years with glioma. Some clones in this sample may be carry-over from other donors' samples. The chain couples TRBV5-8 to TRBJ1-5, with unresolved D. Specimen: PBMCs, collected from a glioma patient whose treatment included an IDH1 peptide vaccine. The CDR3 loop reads CASSSRPLSDQPQHF. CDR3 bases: TGTGCCAGCAGCTCGAGACCCCTCTCTGATCAGCCCCAGCATTTT.